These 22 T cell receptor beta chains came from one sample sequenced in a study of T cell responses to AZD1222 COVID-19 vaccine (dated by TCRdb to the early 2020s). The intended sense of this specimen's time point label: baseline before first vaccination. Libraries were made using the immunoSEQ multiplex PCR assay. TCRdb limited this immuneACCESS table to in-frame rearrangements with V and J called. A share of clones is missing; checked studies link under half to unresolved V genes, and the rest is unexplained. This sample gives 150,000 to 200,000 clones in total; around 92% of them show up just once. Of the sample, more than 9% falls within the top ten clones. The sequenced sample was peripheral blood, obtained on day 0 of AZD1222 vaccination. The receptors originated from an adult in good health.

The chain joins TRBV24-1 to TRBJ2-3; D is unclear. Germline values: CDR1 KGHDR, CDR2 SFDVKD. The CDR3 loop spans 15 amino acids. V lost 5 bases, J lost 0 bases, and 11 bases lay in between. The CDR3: CATSARAPSTDTQYF. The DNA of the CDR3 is TGTGCCACCAGTGCCCGGGCCCCTAGCACAGATACGCAGTATTTT.

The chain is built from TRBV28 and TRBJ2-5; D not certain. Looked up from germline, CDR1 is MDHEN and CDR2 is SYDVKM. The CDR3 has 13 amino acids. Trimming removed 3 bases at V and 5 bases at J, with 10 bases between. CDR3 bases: TGTGCCAGCAGTTTTGGGCAGGTGGAGACCCAGTACTTC. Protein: CASSFGQVETQYF.

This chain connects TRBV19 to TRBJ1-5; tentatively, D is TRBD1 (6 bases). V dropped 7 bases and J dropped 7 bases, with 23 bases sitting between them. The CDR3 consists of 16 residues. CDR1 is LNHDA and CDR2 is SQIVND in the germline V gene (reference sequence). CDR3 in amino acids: CASKHRDHFSNQPQHF. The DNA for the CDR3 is TGTGCCAGTAAGCACAGGGACCATTTTTCGAACCAGCCCCAGCATTTT.

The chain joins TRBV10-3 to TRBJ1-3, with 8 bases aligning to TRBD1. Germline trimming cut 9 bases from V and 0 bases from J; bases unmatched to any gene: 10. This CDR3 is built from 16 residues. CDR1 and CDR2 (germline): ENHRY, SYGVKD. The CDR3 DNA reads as TGTGCCATTACCCCGGGCAGGGGGCTCTCTGGAAACACCATATATTTT. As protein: CAITPGRGLSGNTIYF.

The CDR3 loop reads CASSYSSLWNTEAFF. As DNA, the CDR3 is TGTGCCAGCAGTTACTCCAGCCTCTGGAACACTGAAGCTTTCTTT. The J gene is TRBJ1-1, the V gene TRBV6-5, with D unresolved. Germline V gene data show CDR1 as MNHEY and CDR2 as SVGAGI. The CDR3 runs to 15 residues. With 0 bases removed from V and 1 base from J, the gap between germline ends came to 9 bases.

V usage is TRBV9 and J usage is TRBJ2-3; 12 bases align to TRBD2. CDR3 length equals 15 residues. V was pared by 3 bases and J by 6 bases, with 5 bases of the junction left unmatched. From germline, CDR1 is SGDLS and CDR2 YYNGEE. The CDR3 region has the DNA TGTGCCAGCAGCGATACTAGCGGGGGGTCGGATACGCAGTATTTT. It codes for CASSDTSGGSDTQYF.

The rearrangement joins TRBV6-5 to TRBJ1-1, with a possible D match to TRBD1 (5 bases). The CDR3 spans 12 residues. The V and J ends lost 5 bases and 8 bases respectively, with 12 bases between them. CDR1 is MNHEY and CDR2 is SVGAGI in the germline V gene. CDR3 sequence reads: CASSNRDREAFF. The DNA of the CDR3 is TGTGCCAGCAGTAACCGGGACCGCGAAGCTTTCTTT.

CDR3: CASSLAGQGNYGYTF. The CDR3 region has the DNA TGTGCCAGCAGCTTGGCCGGGCAGGGCAACTATGGCTACACCTTC. The chain couples TRBV5-5 to TRBJ1-2, with D perhaps TRBD1 (5 bases). V was pared by 0 bases and J by 2 bases, with 11 bases between. The length of the CDR3 is 15 residues. Germline values: CDR1 SGHKS, CDR2 YYEKEE (reference sequence).

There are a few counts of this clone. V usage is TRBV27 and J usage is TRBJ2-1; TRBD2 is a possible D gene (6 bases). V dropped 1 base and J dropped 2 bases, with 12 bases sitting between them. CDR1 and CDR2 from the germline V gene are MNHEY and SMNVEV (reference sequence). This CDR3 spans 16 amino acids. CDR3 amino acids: CASSLYGGVTYNEQFF. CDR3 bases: TGTGCCAGCAGTTTATATGGCGGGGTAACCTACAATGAGCAGTTCTTC.

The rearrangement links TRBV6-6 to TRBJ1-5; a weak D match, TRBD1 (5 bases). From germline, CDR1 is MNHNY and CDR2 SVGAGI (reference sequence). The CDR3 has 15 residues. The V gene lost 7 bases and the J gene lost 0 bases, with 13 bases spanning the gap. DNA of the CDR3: TGTGCCAGCAAAATCTCCAGGGATAGCAATCAGCCCCAGCATTTT. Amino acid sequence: CASKISRDSNQPQHF.

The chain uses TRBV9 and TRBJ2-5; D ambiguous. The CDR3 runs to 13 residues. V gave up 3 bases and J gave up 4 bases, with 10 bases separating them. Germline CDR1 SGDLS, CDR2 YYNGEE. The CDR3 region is CASSGGPTETQYF. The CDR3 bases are TGTGCCAGCAGCGGGGGTCCCACAGAGACCCAGTACTTC.

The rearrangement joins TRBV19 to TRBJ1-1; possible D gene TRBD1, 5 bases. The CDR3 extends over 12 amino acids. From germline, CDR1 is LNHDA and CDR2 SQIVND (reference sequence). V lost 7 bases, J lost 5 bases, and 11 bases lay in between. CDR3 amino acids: CASIQGWTEAFF. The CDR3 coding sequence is TGTGCCAGTATTCAGGGTTGGACTGAAGCTTTCTTT.

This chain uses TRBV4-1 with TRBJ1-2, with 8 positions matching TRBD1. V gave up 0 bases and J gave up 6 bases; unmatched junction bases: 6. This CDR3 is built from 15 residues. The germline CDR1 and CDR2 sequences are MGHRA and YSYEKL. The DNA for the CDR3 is TGCGCCAGCAGCCAAGAGTGGGACAGGACCGATGGCTACACCTTC. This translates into CASSQEWDRTDGYTF.

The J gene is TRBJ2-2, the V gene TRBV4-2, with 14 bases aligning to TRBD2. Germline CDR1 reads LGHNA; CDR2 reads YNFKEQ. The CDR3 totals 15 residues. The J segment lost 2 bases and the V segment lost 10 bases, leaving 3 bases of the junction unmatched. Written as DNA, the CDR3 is TGTGCCATCGGGACTAGCGGGGGAAACACCGGGGAGCTGTTTTTT. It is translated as CAIGTSGGNTGELFF.

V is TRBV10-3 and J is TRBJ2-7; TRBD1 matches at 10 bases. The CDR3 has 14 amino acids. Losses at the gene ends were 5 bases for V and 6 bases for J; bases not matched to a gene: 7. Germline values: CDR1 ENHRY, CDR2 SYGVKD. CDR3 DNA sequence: TGTGCCATCAGTTCCGGGACAGGGGCATCCGAGCAGTACTTC. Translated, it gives CAISSGTGASEQYF.

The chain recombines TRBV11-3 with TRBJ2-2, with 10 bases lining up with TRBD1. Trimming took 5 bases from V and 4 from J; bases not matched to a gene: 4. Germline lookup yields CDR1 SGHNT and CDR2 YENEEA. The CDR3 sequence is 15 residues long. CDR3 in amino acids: CASSPGTGVTGELFF. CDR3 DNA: TGTGCCAGCAGCCCCGGGACAGGGGTCACCGGGGAGCTGTTTTTT. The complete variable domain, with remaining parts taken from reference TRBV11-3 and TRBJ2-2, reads EAGVVQSPRYKIIEKKQPVAFWCNPISGHNTLYWYLQNLGQGPELLIRYENEEAVDDSQLPKDRFSAERLKGVDSTLKIQPAELGDSAVYLCASSPGTGVTGELFFGEGSRLTVL.

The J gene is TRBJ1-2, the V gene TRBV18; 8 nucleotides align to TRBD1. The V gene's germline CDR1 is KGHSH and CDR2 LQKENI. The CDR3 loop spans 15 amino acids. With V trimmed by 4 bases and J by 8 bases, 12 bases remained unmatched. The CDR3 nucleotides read TGTGCCAGCTCACAGGACAGGGCCCAGCGTGAGGGCTACACCTTC. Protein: CASSQDRAQREGYTF. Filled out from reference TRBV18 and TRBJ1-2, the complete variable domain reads NAGVMQNPRHLVRRRGQEARLRCSPMKGHSHVYWYRQLPEEGLKFMVYLQKENIIDESGMPKERFSAEFPKEGPSILRIQQVVRGDSAAYFCASSQDRAQREGYTFGSGTRLTVV.

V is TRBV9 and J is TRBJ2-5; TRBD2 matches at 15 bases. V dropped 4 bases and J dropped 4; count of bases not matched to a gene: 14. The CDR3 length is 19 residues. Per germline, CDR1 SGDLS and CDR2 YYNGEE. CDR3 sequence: CASSPRTSGGGGLGETQYF. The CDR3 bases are TGTGCCAGCAGCCCCCGGACTAGCGGGGGGGGTGGGTTAGGAGAGACCCAGTACTTC. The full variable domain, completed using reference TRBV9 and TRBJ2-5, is DSGVTQTPKHLITATGQRVTLRCSPRSGDLSVYWYQQSLDQGLQFLIQYYNGEERAKGNILERFSAQQFPDLHSELNLSSLELGDSALYFCASSPRTSGGGGLGETQYFGPGTRLLVL.

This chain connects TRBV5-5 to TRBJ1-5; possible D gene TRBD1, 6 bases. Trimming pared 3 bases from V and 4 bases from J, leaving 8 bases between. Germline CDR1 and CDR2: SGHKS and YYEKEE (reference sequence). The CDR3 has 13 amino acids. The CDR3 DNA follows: TGTGCCAGCAGCTGGACAGCTAATCAGCCCCAGCATTTT. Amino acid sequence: CASSWTANQPQHF.

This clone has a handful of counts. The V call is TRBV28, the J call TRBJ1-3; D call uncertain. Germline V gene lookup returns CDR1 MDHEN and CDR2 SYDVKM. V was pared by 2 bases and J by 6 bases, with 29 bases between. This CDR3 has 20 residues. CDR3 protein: CASSLRLLASPAVDINTIYF. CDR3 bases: TGTGCCAGCAGTTTACGCCTCTTAGCTTCTCCCGCGGTGGATATAAACACCATATATTTT.

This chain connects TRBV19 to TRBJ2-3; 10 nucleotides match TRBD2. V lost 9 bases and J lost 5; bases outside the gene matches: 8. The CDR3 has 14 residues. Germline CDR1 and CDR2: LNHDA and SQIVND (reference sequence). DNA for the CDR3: TGTGCCAGCGGCCTAGCGGGAGTAATAGATACGCAGTATTTT. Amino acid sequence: CASGLAGVIDTQYF.

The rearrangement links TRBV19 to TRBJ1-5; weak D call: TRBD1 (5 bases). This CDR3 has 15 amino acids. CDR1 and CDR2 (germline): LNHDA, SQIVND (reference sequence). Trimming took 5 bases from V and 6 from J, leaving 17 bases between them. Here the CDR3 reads CASSLASRGIQPQHF. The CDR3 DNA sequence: TGTGCCAGTAGTCTAGCAAGCCGGGGGATTCAGCCCCAGCATTTT.